Each of the 30 T cell receptor beta chains below was sequenced from the same sample in a study of T cell repertoires in cytomegalovirus infection. TCRdb reprocessed the reads via MiXCR and lists one record per CDR3 protein. The profile shows around 740,000 distinct CDR3 sequences, 35% to 45% of them singletons. The sequenced material came from PBMCs. The receptors were sampled from a human donor in good health (CMV status not recorded). Some clones in this sample may be carry-over from other donors' samples.

The V gene is TRBV6-1, the J gene TRBJ1-1; 9 nucleotides line up with TRBD1. Unmatched junction bases numbered 6, after V lost 5 bases and J lost 5 bases. The germline gives CDR1 MNHNS, CDR2 SASEGT. The length of the CDR3 is 14 residues. CDR3 sequence (DNA): TGTGCCAGCAGTCCTCCGGGACAGGGAACTGAAGCTTTCTTT. This codes for CASSPPGQGTEAFF.

This clonotype was seen a handful of times. The J gene is TRBJ1-5, the V gene TRBV6-2 or TRBV6-3; tentatively, D is TRBD1 (6 bases). Looked up from germline, CDR1 is MNHEY and CDR2 is SVGEGT. V lost 3 bases, J lost 4 bases, and 10 bases lay in between. This CDR3 contains 14 residues. DNA for the CDR3: TGTGCCAGCAGTTATTGGGGGGCGAATCAGCCCCAGCATTTT. Its protein is CASSYWGANQPQHF.

This clonotype was recorded at least ten times. The chain uses TRBV7-2 and TRBJ1-1, with 7 bases lining up with TRBD1. Trimming cost V 5 bases and J 0 bases; bases outside gene matches: 9. CDR3 length: 16 residues. Germline V CDR1 and CDR2: SGHTA, FQGNSA. CDR3 amino acids: CASSQRRQGLNTEAFF. CDR3 coding DNA: TGTGCCAGCAGCCAAAGGAGACAGGGTTTGAACACTGAAGCTTTCTTT.

A few counts support this clonotype. The CDR3 protein is CASRVGSGGGELFF. The DNA of the CDR3 is TGTGCCAGCAGGGTCGGTAGCGGGGGCGGGGAGCTGTTTTTT. The chain combines TRBV7-3 with TRBJ2-2, with 9 nucleotides matching TRBD2. The CDR3 loop spans 14 amino acids. The trim removed 6 bases at V and 7 bases at J, leaving 6 bases unmatched. CDR1 is SGHTA, CDR2 FQGTGA, per germline.

The rearrangement uses TRBV7-6 and TRBJ2-3; D perhaps matches TRBD1 (6 bases). Germline assignment: CDR1 SGHVS and CDR2 FNYEAQ. Trimming shortened V by 5 bases and J by 3 bases, and 15 bases separated the two germline ends. This CDR3 spans 15 amino acids. CDR3 loop: CASSQWRQGTDTQYF. The DNA of the CDR3 is TGTGCCAGCAGCCAATGGAGGCAGGGGACAGATACGCAGTATTTT.

For this clonotype: One end of the junction varies from germline; a read error may be responsible. This chain connects TRBV2 to TRBJ2-7; 9 bases agree with TRBD2. The germline V gene encodes CDR1 SNHLY and CDR2 FYNNEI. The CDR3 is 14 residues long. This chain's CDR3 is CASRRVAGDNEKYF. The CDR3 DNA sequence: TGTGCCAGCAGGCGAGTAGCGGGAGACAACGAGAAGTACTTC.

The table lists this clonotype with a few counts. This chain links TRBV7-8 with TRBJ2-3; 7 bases are a match to TRBD2. CDR3 length: 16 amino acids. CDR1 and CDR2 from the germline V gene are SGHVS and FQNEAQ. After removal of 6 bases from V and 1 base from J, the junction contained 10 bases not matched to a gene. The CDR3 bases are TGTGCCAGCAGTATTAGACTAGCTGAAGGCACAGATACGCAGTATTTT. Amino acid sequence: CASSIRLAEGTDTQYF.

This clonotype appeared a few times. The V and J genes are TRBV11-1 and TRBJ1-2; TRBD1 is a possible D gene (5 bases). V was cut by 5 bases and J by 8 bases, with 12 bases left in between. This CDR3 is built from 12 residues. Germline CDR1 SGHAT, CDR2 FQDESV (reference sequence). The CDR3 protein is CASSHDSAGYTF. The CDR3 DNA sequence: TGTGCCAGCAGCCACGACAGCGCCGGCTACACCTTC.

Concerning this clonotype itself: A clone one base away is much larger, so this may be a read error. J is TRBJ1-2 and V is TRBV7-2; tentative D call: TRBD1 (5 bases). CDR1 and CDR2 (germline): SGHTA, FQGNSA. V was pared by 9 bases and J by 4 bases, with 27 bases between. The CDR3 contains 17 residues. DNA of the CDR3: TGTGCCAGAAGCCCCCCGGCGAAGGGGCAAGTGGGCTATGGCTACACCTTC. Its translation: CARSPPAKGQVGYGYTF.

This clonotype has only a few counts. The gene calls are TRBV12-3 or TRBV12-4 and TRBJ1-1; D is undetermined. Between the trimmed V and J ends, which lost 6 bases and 3 bases, there was a span of 11 bases. CDR3 length: 13 residues. The CDR3 DNA follows: TGTGCCAGCAGCTGGTGGGGAGACACTGAAGCTTTCTTT. It encodes CASSWWGDTEAFF.

In this sample, this clonotype turned up many times. The chain combines TRBV28 with TRBJ2-4; D might be TRBD2 (6 bases). V lost 6 bases and J 1 base, leaving 19 bases between the germline ends. Germline lookup yields CDR1 MDHEN and CDR2 SYDVKM. The CDR3 consists of 17 residues. CDR3: CASSPGLEMVAKNIQYF. The CDR3, as DNA: TGTGCCAGCAGCCCGGGACTCGAGATGGTTGCCAAAAACATTCAGTACTTC.

On this clonotype: This CDR3 is missing its conserved last phenylalanine or tryptophan, likely due to a read error. CDR3: CASSQTSDGDSPLHL. CDR3 DNA: TGTGCCAGCAGCCAGACCTCGGACGGCGATTCACCCCTCCACCTT. The J gene is TRBJ1-6, the V gene TRBV5-3; D is unresolved. TRBV5-3 is annotated as an ORF whose role is uncertain. Trimming stripped 8 bases from V and 8 bases from J, with 20 bases between. The CDR3 extends over 15 amino acids.

To note about this clonotype: One end of the junction fails to match germline, which may point to a read error. The chain couples TRBV28 to TRBJ2-5; TRBD1 matches at 7 bases. Germline V lookup: CDR1 MDHEN, CDR2 SYDVKM. CDR3 length equals 17 residues. The CDR3 DNA is TGTGCCAGCAGTTTGTTTAGTCGGCACAGGGGACAAGAGACCCAGAACTTC. Translated, it gives CASSLFSRHRGQETQNF.

This clonotype was found a few times. The CDR3 DNA follows: TGTGCCAGCAGTGAATGGCCGGGGCCTGCCTACAATGAGCAGTTCTTC. Translation gives CASSEWPGPAYNEQFF. The chain is built from TRBV6-1 and TRBJ2-1; D assignment may be TRBD1 or TRBD2 (5 bases each). Germline V gene data show CDR1 as MNHNS and CDR2 as SASEGT. The CDR3 runs 16 residues. Trimming left V 2 bases short and J 2 bases short, with 13 bases between.

This clonotype was picked up many times. This rearrangement joins TRBV5-1 to TRBJ2-3, with 8 nucleotides matching TRBD2. The germline gives CDR1 SGHRS, CDR2 YFSETQ. CDR3 length equals 15 residues. V lost 0 bases and J lost 3; bases outside the gene matches: 3. The CDR3 is CASSLGLAPTDTQYF. The CDR3 region has the DNA TGCGCCAGCAGCTTGGGACTAGCGCCGACAGATACGCAGTATTTT.

This clonotype was seen a handful of times. V is TRBV7-6 and J is TRBJ1-1; the D is unclear. The CDR3 is 12 residues long. V was trimmed by 5 bases and J by 7 bases, leaving 11 bases between them. CDR1 is SGHVS and CDR2 is FNYEAQ in the germline V gene. CDR3 DNA: TGTGCCAGCAGCCCAGCCGGGTTTGAAGCTTTCTTT. Encoded protein: CASSPAGFEAFF. Full variable domain (outside the CDR3, taken from reference TRBV7-6 and TRBJ1-1): GAGVSQSPRYKVTKRGQDVALRCDPISGHVSLYWYRQALGQGPEFLTYFNYEAQQDKSGLPNDRFSAERPEGSISTLTIQRTEQRDSAMYRCASSPAGFEAFFGQGTRLTVV.

This chain connects TRBV5-1 to TRBJ2-7; 8 bases agree with TRBD2. J gave up 3 bases and V 0 bases, and 5 bases lay outside the gene matches. This CDR3 spans 15 amino acids. Germline CDR1 SGHRS, CDR2 YFSETQ. This CDR3 reads CASSLDSGGFYEQYF. The CDR3 coding sequence is TGCGCCAGCAGCTTGGATTCGGGGGGGTTCTACGAGCAGTACTTC.

Concerning this clonotype itself: Possible read error: a much larger clone is one base away. The chain carries TRBV7-2 and TRBJ2-2, with D possibly matching TRBD2 (5 bases). This CDR3 is built from 14 residues. Germline CDR1 is SGHTA and CDR2 is FQGNSA. CDR3 protein: CASSPLIATGDLFF. In nucleotides, the CDR3 is TGTGCCAGCAGCCCATTAATAGCGACCGGGGATCTGTTTTTT.

In its sample, this clonotype was seen a few times. The chain combines TRBV5-1 with TRBJ1-1; D gene unclear. Trimming pared 2 bases from V and 4 bases from J, leaving 12 bases between. Germline V lookup: CDR1 SGHRS, CDR2 YFSETQ. The CDR3 contains 14 residues. The CDR3 sequence is CASSFAVLATEAFF. The DNA of the CDR3 is TGCGCCAGCAGCTTTGCGGTTCTGGCCACTGAAGCTTTCTTT.

The chain couples TRBV7-3 to TRBJ2-5; 13 nucleotides align to TRBD2. CDR3 length equals 16 residues. V dropped 8 bases and J dropped 5; count of bases not matched to a gene: 11. Germline V gene lookup returns CDR1 SGHTA and CDR2 FQGTGA. The CDR3 nucleotides read TGTGCCAGCTCCCCCGAACTAGCGGGGGGGGTTGAGACCCAGTACTTC. Its translation: CASSPELAGGVETQYF.

The chain is built from TRBV9 and TRBJ2-2; 8 bases align to TRBD2. Per germline, CDR1 SGDLS and CDR2 YYNGEE. V trimming: 0 bases; J trimming: 0 bases; junction bases outside the gene matches: 4. The CDR3 has 17 amino acids. The CDR3 loop reads CASSVGASGSNTGELFF. As DNA, the CDR3 is TGTGCCAGCAGCGTAGGGGCTAGCGGGTCGAACACCGGGGAGCTGTTTTTT. Drawing the rest from reference TRBV9 and TRBJ2-2, the complete variable domain is DSGVTQTPKHLITATGQRVTLRCSPRSGDLSVYWYQQSLDQGLQFLIQYYNGEERAKGNILERFSAQQFPDLHSELNLSSLELGDSALYFCASSVGASGSNTGELFFGEGSRLTVL.

On this clonotype itself: Lacking the conserved final phenylalanine or tryptophan, this CDR3 likely reflects a read error. The V and J genes are TRBV11-2 and TRBJ2-1; D is undetermined. The CDR3 consists of 12 residues. Germline values: CDR1 SGHAT, CDR2 FQNNGV. The V and J ends lost 6 bases and 5 bases respectively, with 8 bases between them. CDR3 in DNA: TGTGCCAGCAGGAAAACCGACAATGAGCAGTTCTGC. Translation: CASRKTDNEQFC.

There are a few counts of this clonotype. The chain employs TRBV7-2 and TRBJ1-2; 10 bases map to TRBD1. This CDR3 comprises 16 residues. V lost 0 bases, J lost 4 bases, and 5 bases stayed unmatched. CDR1 is SGHTA and CDR2 is FQGNSA in the germline V gene. The CDR3 nucleotides read TGTGCCAGCAGCTTAGCGGAAGGGACAGGGGTCTATGGCTACACCTTC. Protein: CASSLAEGTGVYGYTF.

The table lists this clonotype with a few counts. The J gene is TRBJ1-5, the V gene TRBV24-1; 7 bases align to TRBD1. Germline lookup yields CDR1 KGHDR and CDR2 SFDVKD. V shed 3 bases and J 0 bases; nucleotides not matched to a gene: 4. The CDR3 is made up of 16 amino acids. For the CDR3, the DNA is TGTGCCACCAGTGATACCAGGACAGGTAGCAATCAGCCCCAGCATTTT. Residues: CATSDTRTGSNQPQHF.

This clonotype was counted between two and nine times. The DNA for the CDR3 is TGTGCCACCAGCAGAGTAGGGCTAGCGCCAACCTCGGGGCAGTTCTTC. Its translation is CATSRVGLAPTSGQFF. The chain carries TRBV15 and TRBJ2-1; D is perhaps TRBD2 (6 bases). CDR1 is LNHNV, CDR2 YYDKDF, per germline (reference sequence). V lost 1 base to trimming and J lost 12 bases, with 22 bases between them. The CDR3 is made up of 16 amino acids.

The rearrangement uses TRBV28 and TRBJ2-1; TRBD2 agrees at 13 bases. V shed 5 bases and J 9 bases; nucleotides not matched to a gene: 13. CDR1 is MDHEN and CDR2 is SYDVKM in the germline V gene. CDR3 size: 17 residues. The CDR3 DNA is TGTGCCAGCAGTAGATCCGCGACTAGCGGGAGGTCGGGTGAGCAGTTCTTC. Translating it yields CASSRSATSGRSGEQFF.

Remarks on this clonotype: A much larger clone lies one base from this, so it may be a read error. The V call is TRBV19, the J call TRBJ1-5; D is unresolved. The CDR3 contains 16 residues. Germline V gene lookup returns CDR1 LNHDA and CDR2 SQIVND (reference sequence). The CDR3 reads CASIIASRYSNQPQHF. The CDR3 region has the DNA TGTGCCAGTATTATAGCATCCCGCTATAGCAATCAGCCCCAGCATTTT.

This clonotype was seen a handful of times. This chain links TRBV5-6 with TRBJ1-4, with 9 bases aligning to TRBD1. CDR1 is SGHDT and CDR2 is YYEEEE in the germline V gene. The CDR3 loop spans 15 amino acids. The ends lost 4 bases at V and 5 bases at J; junction bases unmatched: 6. This chain's CDR3 is CASSLTTGGNEKLFF. For the CDR3, the DNA is TGTGCCAGCAGCCTAACGACAGGGGGGAATGAAAAACTGTTTTTT.

This clonotype was picked up many times. The chain uses TRBV5-6 and TRBJ1-6, with D perhaps matching TRBD1 (5 bases). This CDR3 region has 14 residues. Deletions cut 4 bases from V and 8 bases from J, with 13 bases between. Germline values: CDR1 SGHDT, CDR2 YYEEEE. The CDR3 reads CASSLGRGHSPLHF. The CDR3, as DNA: TGTGCCAGCAGCCTGGGGCGCGGTCATTCACCCCTCCACTTT.

A word on this clonotype: The germline gene is not matched at one end of the junction; a read error may be the cause. The chain employs TRBV5-1 and TRBJ1-5; D gene uncertain. This CDR3 has 14 residues. Germline loops: CDR1 SGHRS, CDR2 YFSETQ. The CDR3 sequence is CAISLNSMDQPQHF. In DNA, the CDR3 is TGCGCCATCAGCTTGAACAGCATGGATCAGCCCCAGCATTTT.